Below are 32 T cell receptor beta chains sequenced from a single sample in a study of regulatory T cells in long-lasting Graves disease. The time point denotes: newly diagnosed GD, antithyroid drugs for less than 3 months. Following extraction of RNA from PBMCs, that RNA was used to make the TCR library. TCR beta libraries were built with iRepertoire HTBI primers and Arm-PCR of CDR3 regions. Each CDR3 protein gets one entry after TCRdb re-called the multiplex PCR reads with MiXCR. The table lists roughly 610,000 distinct CDR3 sequences, more than 15% of them singletons. Another study also made use of these data, one on T cells in Graves' hyperthyroidism and ophthalmopathy.

The input for sequencing was peripheral blood mononuclear cells (PBMCs), taken at new diagnosis, from a patient treated with antithyroid drugs. All receptors derive from a young man with Graves disease.

This clonotype has a count of ten or more. The V and J genes are TRBV18 and TRBJ2-7; D is unresolved. The CDR3 is 13 residues long. The V end was cut by 4 bases, the J end by 2 bases, with 9 bases between. From germline, CDR1 is KGHSH and CDR2 LQKENI. The CDR3 DNA reads as TGTGCCAGCTCACTGTCCGGAACCTACGAGCAGTACTTC. Protein product: CASSLSGTYEQYF.

In its sample, this clonotype was seen many times. This chain connects TRBV5-1 to TRBJ1-1; the match to TRBD1 covers 8 bases. This CDR3 has 13 amino acids. Germline V gene sequence: CDR1 SGHRS, CDR2 YFSETQ. With 4 bases clipped from V and 12 bases from J, the junction kept 11 bases outside the gene matches. The CDR3 region is CASSMSGQASSFF. Written as DNA, the CDR3 is TGCGCCAGCAGCATGTCGGGACAGGCATCGTCTTTCTTT. The full variable domain, with the rest looked up from reference TRBV5-1 and TRBJ1-1, is KAGVTQTPRYLIKTRGQQVTLSCSPISGHRSVSWYQQTPGQGLQFLFEYFSETQRNKGNFPGRFSGRQFSNSRSEMNVSTLELGDSALYLCASSMSGQASSFFGQGTRLTVV.

J is TRBJ1-1 and V is TRBV6-1, with D perhaps TRBD1 (6 bases). CDR3 length: 13 residues. Per germline, CDR1 MNHNS and CDR2 SASEGT. The V end lost 9 bases, the J end lost 7 bases, and 18 bases lay between the germline ends. CDR3 region: CASFRRQDIEAFF. CDR3 in DNA: TGTGCCAGTTTCAGAAGACAGGATATTGAAGCTTTCTTT.

This clonotype has at least ten counts. This sequence joins TRBV30 and TRBJ1-2; the match to TRBD1 covers 12 bases. V gave up 5 bases and J gave up 7 bases; unmatched junction bases: 5. Per the germline V gene, CDR1 is GTSNPN and CDR2 is SVGIG (reference sequence). The CDR3 consists of 13 residues. CDR3 sequence (DNA): TGTGCCTGGGCCGGGACAGGGGGCGGTGGCTACACCTTC. The encoded protein is CAWAGTGGGGYTF.

A few counts support this clonotype. V is TRBV5-1 and J is TRBJ1-2; 8 nucleotides agree with TRBD1. Germline CDR1 SGHRS, CDR2 YFSETQ. The CDR3 spans 15 residues. V was clipped by 0 bases and J by 4 bases; unmatched bases: 5. Here the CDR3 DNA reads TGCGCCAGCAGCTTGGCAGGGGGCGAGGGCTATGGCTACACCTTC. Protein sequence: CASSLAGGEGYGYTF.

The V call is TRBV5-6, the J call TRBJ2-7; 11 positions match TRBD2. CDR3 length: 16 amino acids. Germline V gene lookup returns CDR1 SGHDT and CDR2 YYEEEE. J lost 7 bases, V lost 7 bases, and 16 bases had no gene match. CDR3 in amino acids: CASHQTGQGLAGEQYF. CDR3 DNA: TGTGCCAGCCACCAAACAGGTCAAGGACTAGCGGGTGAGCAGTACTTC.

A note on this clonotype: One end of the junction is discordant with germline, which a read error may explain. J is TRBJ2-3 and V is TRBV13, with 9 bases lining up with TRBD1. The germline V gene encodes CDR1 PRHDT and CDR2 FYEKMQ (reference sequence). CDR3 length equals 15 residues. Here the CDR3 reads CASSGTGGATDTRYF. CDR3 coding DNA: TGTGCCAGCAGCGGAACAGGGGGCGCAACAGATACGCGGTATTTT.

This clonotype was seen a few times. The rearrangement joins TRBV7-2 to TRBJ2-3, with 14 bases aligning to TRBD2. The CDR3 runs to 18 residues. The V and J ends lost 3 bases and 1 base, in that order; junction bases with no gene match: 6. The germline V gene has CDR1 SGHTA and CDR2 FQGNSA. Here the CDR3 DNA reads TGTGCCAGCAGCTTCCGGGGACTAGCGGGAGCTGGCACAGATACGCAGTATTTT. The encoded protein is CASSFRGLAGAGTDTQYF. The whole variable domain, remainder taken from reference TRBV7-2 and TRBJ2-3, is GAGVSQSPSNKVTEKGKDVELRCDPISGHTALYWYRQSLGQGLEFLIYFQGNSAPDKSGLPSDRFSAERTGGSVSTLTIQRTQQEDSAVYLCASSFRGLAGAGTDTQYFGPGTRLTVL.

The rearrangement uses TRBV10-2 and TRBJ2-1, with TRBD2 matching over 10 bases. The ends lost 7 bases at V and 9 bases at J; junction bases unmatched: 9. This CDR3 has 14 amino acids. Germline V gene sequence: CDR1 WSHSY, CDR2 SAAADI. CDR3 coding DNA: TGCGCCAGCACCCCAAGCGGGAGGGCCGGTGAGCAGTTCTTC. Residues: CASTPSGRAGEQFF.

This clonotype appeared many times. This chain joins TRBV5-1 and TRBJ1-1; D gene uncertain. Germline values: CDR1 SGHRS, CDR2 YFSETQ. This CDR3 comprises 11 residues. Trimming removed 4 bases at V and 6 bases at J, with 7 bases between. CDR3 region: CASSEQAEAFF. The DNA of the CDR3 is TGCGCCAGCAGCGAACAAGCTGAAGCTTTCTTT.

This clonotype was seen a handful of times. A far more abundant clone sits one base away, making this likely a read error. The chain combines TRBV7-9 with TRBJ2-1, with D uncertain. The tail of the sequence fits TRBJ2-3 better, so the J call may be wrong. Germline V gene data show CDR1 as SEHNR and CDR2 as FQNEAQ (reference sequence). The CDR3 runs to 14 residues. The CDR3 nucleotides read TGTGCCAGCAGCTCGAGTCCCAAGGGTGGGACGCAGTATTTT. Residues: CASSSSPKGGTQYF.

This clonotype has at least ten counts. The V call is TRBV13, the J call TRBJ2-3; no clear D gene. V lost 0 bases, J lost 1 base, and 11 bases lay in between. Germline V gene lookup returns CDR1 PRHDT and CDR2 FYEKMQ (reference sequence). The CDR3 extends over 16 amino acids. The CDR3 DNA follows: TGTGCCAGCAGCTTAGGCCCGGCAGTCGGCACAGATACGCAGTATTTT. This encodes CASSLGPAVGTDTQYF. The variable domain in full, completed from reference TRBV13 and TRBJ2-3, reads AAGVIQSPRHLIKEKRETATLKCYPIPRHDTVYWYQQGPGQDPQFLISFYEKMQSDKGSIPDRFSAQQFSDYHSELNMSSLELGDSALYFCASSLGPAVGTDTQYFGPGTRLTVL.

This clonotype was detected only a few times. This chain joins TRBV19 and TRBJ2-2; TRBD1 is a possible D gene (6 bases). The germline V gene has CDR1 LNHDA and CDR2 SQIVND (reference sequence). V was pared by 4 bases and J by 4 bases, with 10 bases between. The CDR3 has 14 residues. CDR3 coding DNA: TGTGCCAGTAGTAGGACAGCGGCCACCGGGGAGCTGTTTTTT. Its translation is CASSRTAATGELFF.

At least ten counts were recorded for this clonotype. The rearrangement uses TRBV2 and TRBJ2-1; possible D gene TRBD2, 5 bases. The germline V and J ends were trimmed by 7 bases and 7 bases, with 14 bases remaining between them. This CDR3 contains 13 residues. Germline V gene data show CDR1 as SNHLY and CDR2 as FYNNEI. Here the CDR3 reads CASTAELGNEQFF. The CDR3 DNA reads as TGTGCCAGCACCGCTGAACTAGGGAATGAGCAGTTCTTC.

This clonotype was picked up many times. The V call is TRBV6-1, the J call TRBJ2-5, with D possibly TRBD2 on 6 matching bases. The CDR3 consists of 13 residues. Trimming stripped 6 bases from V and 5 bases from J, with 13 bases between. Per the germline V gene, CDR1 is MNHNS and CDR2 is SASEGT. CDR3 coding DNA: TGTGCCAGCAGCCCGACTAGTTACGAGACCCAGTACTTC. This sequence encodes CASSPTSYETQYF.

This clonotype was seen repeatedly, ten times or more. V is TRBV30 and J is TRBJ1-5; D is unresolved. V gave up 2 bases and J gave up 1 base, with 6 bases separating them. Per the germline V gene, CDR1 is GTSNPN and CDR2 is SVGIG (reference sequence). The CDR3 consists of 13 residues. The CDR3 loop is CAWSITSNQPQHF. CDR3 DNA sequence: TGTGCCTGGAGTATAACAAGCAATCAGCCCCAGCATTTT. Full variable domain (outside the CDR3, taken from reference TRBV30 and TRBJ1-5): SQTIHQWPATLVQPVGSPLSLECTVEGTSNPNLYWYRQAAGRGLQLLFYSVGIGQISSEVPQNLSASRPQDRQFILSSKKLLLSDSGFYLCAWSITSNQPQHFGDGTRLSIL.

This clonotype was counted between two and nine times. The rearrangement links TRBV27 to TRBJ2-7, with a possible D match to TRBD1 (5 bases). Germline V CDR1 and CDR2: MNHEY, SMNVEV (reference sequence). Trimming took off 5 bases at V and 9 bases at J, with 11 bases between the two ends. The CDR3 extends over 11 amino acids. Written as DNA, the CDR3 is TGTGCCAGCAGTAACCAGGGTGCGCAGTACTTC. This gives the protein CASSNQGAQYF.

In regard to this clonotype: One junction end does not reproduce the germline sequence, and a read error may be involved. The V and J genes are TRBV11-2 and TRBJ2-3; D unclear. Judging by the DNA end, TRBJ1-5 fits better; the J call may be wrong. The length of the CDR3 is 18 residues. Germline CDR1 reads SGHAT; CDR2 reads FQNNGV. Here the CDR3 DNA reads TGTGCCAGCAGCCTAGACGGACTAGCGGGAGGGCCTGGAGATACACAGCATTTT. Residues: CASSLDGLAGGPGDTQHF.

The table lists this clonotype with a few counts. J is TRBJ2-2 and V is TRBV7-6; no clear D gene. Between the trimmed V and J ends, which lost 6 bases and 4 bases, there was a span of 6 bases. CDR1 SGHVS and CDR2 FNYEAQ come from the germline V gene. There are 12 residues in the CDR3. The CDR3 nucleotides read TGTGCCAGCAGTGGGCCCACCGGGGAGCTGTTTTTT. It translates to CASSGPTGELFF.

This clonotype was detected ten times or more. The rearrangement links TRBV2 to TRBJ2-2; TRBD1 agrees at 10 bases. Germline loops: CDR1 SNHLY, CDR2 FYNNEI. The V gene end was trimmed by 6 bases and the J gene end by 7 bases; junction bases not matched to a gene: 8. The CDR3 sequence is 15 residues long. CDR3 DNA sequence: TGTGCCAGCAGGGAGGACAGGGGGACTGGCGGGGAGCTGTTTTTT. It translates to CASREDRGTGGELFF.

The V call is TRBV27, the J call TRBJ2-3; D gene ambiguous. The V gene lost 7 bases and the J gene lost 1 base, with 12 bases spanning the gap. Germline V gene data show CDR1 as MNHEY and CDR2 as SMNVEV (reference sequence). The CDR3 totals 14 residues. CDR3 DNA sequence: TGTGCCAGCACCCGGAGTGGGGGCACAGATACGCAGTATTTT. The encoded protein is CASTRSGGTDTQYF.

The table lists this clonotype with many counts. CDR3 loop: CASSLEASITDTQYF. CDR3 nucleotide sequence: TGTGCCAGCAGTTTAGAAGCGAGCATCACAGATACGCAGTATTTT. V gene TRBV12-3 or TRBV12-4 combines with J gene TRBJ2-3; D is unclear. The CDR3 has 15 amino acids. V was clipped by 1 base and J by 2 bases, with 10 bases between them.

With respect to this clonotype: A read error may be the cause here, since a much bigger clone is one base away. This rearrangement joins TRBV6-1 to TRBJ2-5, with D maybe TRBD1 (5 bases). Germline CDR1 is MNHNS and CDR2 is SASEGT. This CDR3 region has 14 residues. The CDR3 loop is CASNEETVQETQYF. CDR3 bases: TGTGCCAGCAATGAAGAGACAGTCCAAGAGACCCAGTACTTC.

This clonotype was observed a handful of times. The V gene is TRBV4-1, the J gene TRBJ2-7; 7 bases are a match to TRBD2. V lost 4 bases to trimming and J lost 7 bases; unmatched junction nucleotides: 16. Germline V lookup: CDR1 MGHRA, CDR2 YSYEKL. CDR3 size: 16 residues. CDR3 sequence (DNA): TGCGCCAGCAGCCCCCTGGGGGGGTTGGGGACGGAAGAGCAGTACTTC. It is translated as CASSPLGGLGTEEQYF.

On this clonotype: A far larger clone is just one base off, so this is likely a read error. The rearrangement links TRBV11-2 to TRBJ2-3, with D possibly TRBD1 on 6 matching bases. The DNA end lines up better with TRBJ2-1; the J call may be wrong. The germline V gene has CDR1 SGHAT and CDR2 FQNNGV. The CDR3 loop spans 15 amino acids. The CDR3 loop is CASTHAYRESDEQFF. CDR3 DNA: TGTGCCAGCACGCATGCATACAGGGAGTCGGATGAGCAGTTCTTC.

Ten or more counts support this clonotype. The chain uses TRBV20-1 and TRBJ2-7, with unresolved D. Trimming pared 6 bases from V and 0 bases from J, leaving 12 bases between. The CDR3 extends over 13 amino acids. CDR1 is DFQATT, CDR2 SNEGSKA, per germline (reference sequence). The CDR3 sequence is CSATSYSSYEQYF. The CDR3 DNA sequence: TGCAGTGCCACAAGTTATAGCTCCTACGAGCAGTACTTC.

This clonotype was detected only a few times. The chain combines TRBV11-3 with TRBJ1-4; unclear D gene. The CDR3 has 12 residues. The germline V gene encodes CDR1 SGHNT and CDR2 YENEEA. Trimming left V 0 bases short and J 4 bases short, with 0 bases between. CDR3 loop: CASSLDNEKLFF. The DNA for the CDR3 is TGTGCCAGCAGCTTAGATAATGAAAAACTGTTTTTT.

Regarding this clonotype: A read error may explain this, as a much larger clone is one base away. The V call is TRBV5-1, the J call TRBJ1-1, with D tentatively TRBD1 (5 bases). With 4 bases removed from V and 3 bases from J, the gap between germline ends came to 19 bases. Per the germline V gene, CDR1 is SGHRS and CDR2 is YFSETQ. The CDR3 length is 16 residues. The chain's CDR3 is CASSADRRQMDTEAFF. Here the CDR3 DNA reads TGCGCCAGCAGCGCCGACAGACGTCAAATGGACACTGAAGCTTTCTTT.

This clonotype was detected only a few times. This chain joins TRBV6-2 or TRBV6-3 and TRBJ2-1, with 10 bases aligning to TRBD1. The CDR3 sequence is 13 residues long. Per germline, CDR1 MNHEY and CDR2 SVGEGT. The V segment lost 6 bases and the J segment 5 bases; nucleotides outside the gene matches: 1. Here the CDR3 DNA reads TGTGCCAGCAGGACAGGGGGCAACAATGAGCAGTTCTTC. It specifies CASRTGGNNEQFF.

A few counts support this clonotype. V gene TRBV19 combines with J gene TRBJ2-7; 8 bases align to TRBD2. CDR1 and CDR2 (germline): LNHDA, SQIVND (reference sequence). This CDR3 is 16 amino acids long. The V and J ends lost 5 bases and 4 bases, in that order; junction bases with no gene match: 13. In DNA, the CDR3 is TGTGCCAGTAGTTCAACCGGTCGACTAGCGTCGTACGAGCAGTACTTC. Its protein is CASSSTGRLASYEQYF. Filled out from reference TRBV19 and TRBJ2-7, the complete variable domain reads DGGITQSPKYLFRKEGQNVTLSCEQNLNHDAMYWYRQDPGQGLRLIYYSQIVNDFQKGDIAEGYSVSREKKESFPLTVTSAQKNPTAFYLCASSSTGRLASYEQYFGPGTRLTVT.

There are many counts of this clonotype. The J gene is TRBJ1-1, the V gene TRBV3-1, with D tentatively TRBD1 (6 bases). The CDR3 totals 14 residues. Trimming cost V 4 bases and J 1 base, with 10 bases left between them. From germline, CDR1 is LGHDT and CDR2 YNNKEL (reference sequence). CDR3 sequence: CASSPGAGNTEAFF. The CDR3 nucleotides read TGTGCCAGCAGCCCGGGGGCGGGGAACACTGAAGCTTTCTTT.

This clonotype was picked up many times. The J gene is TRBJ2-7, the V gene TRBV10-3; 7 nucleotides agree with TRBD1. Germline V gene lookup returns CDR1 ENHRY and CDR2 SYGVKD. This CDR3 comprises 15 residues. The V segment lost 0 bases and the J segment 1 base; nucleotides outside the gene matches: 3. The CDR3 spells CAISESTGQSYEQYF. In nucleotides, the CDR3 is TGTGCCATCAGTGAGTCAACGGGACAGTCCTACGAGCAGTACTTC.